A single sample is the source of the 31 T cell receptor beta chains below, sequenced in a study of T cells after yellow fever vaccination. TCRdb used MiXCR to reprocess the 5' RACE reads, holding one entry per CDR3 protein. The profile covers hundreds of thousands of distinct CDR3 sequences, with roughly an eighth appearing a single time and under 15% taken by the ten largest. Sequenced here: PBMCs, sampled on the day of the yellow fever booster vaccination. The receptors come from a man aged 25-40 years who received the YFV17D yellow fever vaccine.

In this sample, this clonotype turned up a few times. The chain combines TRBV7-9 with TRBJ1-5; unclear D gene. The CDR3 is 14 residues long. Germline CDR1 SEHNR, CDR2 FQNEAQ (reference sequence). V was trimmed by 5 bases and J by 2 bases, leaving 10 bases between them. In DNA, the CDR3 is TGTGCCAGCAGCCATACTCTTGGCAATCAGCCCCAGCATTTT. This gives the protein CASSHTLGNQPQHF.

A few counts support this clonotype. The V gene is TRBV12-3 or TRBV12-4, the J gene TRBJ1-2; D remains unclear. The CDR3 length is 14 residues. The germline V and J ends were trimmed by 3 bases and 7 bases, with 15 bases remaining between them. CDR3 region: CASSLDQVSSGYTF. CDR3 nucleotide sequence: TGTGCCAGCAGTTTGGACCAGGTTTCTTCTGGCTACACCTTC.

The rearrangement links TRBV7-2 to TRBJ2-1; D is possibly TRBD1 (6 bases). In germline, CDR1 is SGHTA, CDR2 FQGNSA. V was clipped by 5 bases and J by 0 bases, with 14 bases between them. The CDR3 has 16 residues. The CDR3, as DNA: TGTGCCAGCAGCAAACACAGGGTGAGCTCCTACAATGAGCAGTTCTTC. Translating gives CASSKHRVSSYNEQFF.

The gene calls are TRBV5-1 and TRBJ2-1; D is possibly TRBD1 (6 bases). The CDR3 has 18 residues. V shed 0 bases and J shed 2 bases, with 18 bases lying between them. CDR1 is SGHRS, CDR2 YFSETQ, per germline. CDR3 bases: TGCGCCAGCAGCTTGGAACCCTCTGGGACACTTACCTACAATGAGCAGTTCTTC. Translated, it gives CASSLEPSGTLTYNEQFF.

This clonotype has more than one count but fewer than ten. This sequence joins TRBV14 and TRBJ1-3; no reliable D call. From germline, CDR1 is SGHDN and CDR2 FVKESK. The ends were cut back, 7 bases at V and 2 bases at J, with 9 bases in the middle. The CDR3 is made up of 13 amino acids. The CDR3 loop reads CASTAATGNTIYF. CDR3 DNA: TGTGCCAGCACTGCAGCTACTGGAAACACCATATATTTT.

This clonotype was observed a handful of times. For the CDR3, the DNA is TGCAGTGCTAGATTACTAGCGGGAGTATTCCACGAGCAGTACTTC. Amino acids: CSARLLAGVFHEQYF. The chain uses TRBV20-1 and TRBJ2-7; 11 bases line up with TRBD2. Germline V gene data show CDR1 as DFQATT and CDR2 as SNEGSKA (reference sequence). The CDR3 is 15 residues long. V was clipped by 2 bases and J by 5 bases; unmatched bases: 8.

J is TRBJ2-5 and V is TRBV2; possibly TRBD2 for D (6 bases). CDR3 size: 14 residues. Trimming shortened V by 5 bases and J by 7 bases, and 17 bases separated the two germline ends. Germline V gene lookup returns CDR1 SNHLY and CDR2 FYNNEI. CDR3 nucleotide sequence: TGTGCCAGCAGTAGCCCCCGGGGGAAGGGGACCCAGTACTTC. As protein: CASSSPRGKGTQYF.

This chain connects TRBV20-1 to TRBJ2-3, with 10 bases fitting TRBD2. Germline V gene lookup returns CDR1 DFQATT and CDR2 SNEGSKA (reference sequence). The length of the CDR3 is 14 residues. Trimming took 7 bases from V and 4 from J; bases not matched to a gene: 8. The CDR3 sequence: CSVKAGGSPDTQYF. DNA of the CDR3: TGCAGTGTTAAAGCGGGAGGGTCCCCAGATACGCAGTATTTT.

The chain uses TRBV5-1 and TRBJ2-1; 11 positions agree with TRBD2. The V segment lost 4 bases and the J segment 4 bases; nucleotides outside the gene matches: 7. The CDR3 extends over 16 amino acids. Germline CDR1 reads SGHRS; CDR2 reads YFSETQ. As DNA, the CDR3 is TGCGCCAGCAGCCCCCTACTAGCGGGAGCTTACAATGAGCAGTTCTTC. It yields the protein CASSPLLAGAYNEQFF. Variable domain in full (rest from reference TRBV5-1 and TRBJ2-1): KAGVTQTPRYLIKTRGQQVTLSCSPISGHRSVSWYQQTPGQGLQFLFEYFSETQRNKGNFPGRFSGRQFSNSRSEMNVSTLELGDSALYLCASSPLLAGAYNEQFFGPGTRLTVL.

The CDR3 DNA sequence: TGTGCCAGCAGTCTCACAGGGGTGAGCGGGGAGCTGTTTTTT. Translated: CASSLTGVSGELFF. V usage is TRBV28 and J usage is TRBJ2-2; 7 nucleotides match TRBD1. Germline V gene data show CDR1 as MDHEN and CDR2 as SYDVKM. The CDR3 is 14 amino acids. V shed 5 bases and J 7 bases; nucleotides not matched to a gene: 7.

This clonotype was found a few times. CDR3: CASSLDRAGYTF. The CDR3 bases are TGCGCCAGCAGCTTGGACAGGGCTGGCTACACCTTC. The chain carries TRBV5-1 and TRBJ1-2; weak D call: TRBD1 (6 bases). Germline V gene lookup returns CDR1 SGHRS and CDR2 YFSETQ. The CDR3 length is 12 residues. The ends were cut back, 0 bases at V and 7 bases at J, with 7 bases in the middle.

This clonotype was found a few times. The gene calls are TRBV6-2 or TRBV6-3 and TRBJ1-2, with D hard to call. This CDR3 region has 14 residues. With 6 bases removed from V and 2 bases from J, the gap between germline ends came to 13 bases. CDR1 MNHEY and CDR2 SVGEGT come from the germline V gene. The CDR3 loop reads CASRTDLLNYGYTF. The CDR3 DNA follows: TGTGCCAGCAGGACGGACCTTTTAAACTATGGCTACACCTTC.

This clonotype has just a few counts. The V and J genes are TRBV7-2 and TRBJ1-2, with 7 bases fitting TRBD1. V was clipped by 5 bases and J by 0 bases; unmatched bases: 6. Germline CDR1 and CDR2: SGHTA and FQGNSA. The CDR3 consists of 15 residues. The CDR3 DNA reads as TGTGCCAGCAGCATCGGACAGGTTTCTAACTATGGCTACACCTTC. This encodes CASSIGQVSNYGYTF.

V and J are TRBV15 and TRBJ2-4; D could derive from TRBD1 or TRBD2 (6 bases each). The CDR3 has 17 amino acids. Trimming took off 0 bases at V and 3 bases at J, with 15 bases between the two ends. Per the germline V gene, CDR1 is LNHNV and CDR2 is YYDKDF (reference sequence). The CDR3 sequence is CATSRDKGGFIKNIQYF. For the CDR3, the DNA is TGTGCCACCAGCAGAGACAAAGGGGGGTTTATCAAAAACATTCAGTACTTC.

The gene calls are TRBV15 and TRBJ2-7; D unresolved. V lost 0 bases, J lost 6 bases, and 6 bases lay in between. The CDR3 runs to 12 residues. Looked up from germline, CDR1 is LNHNV and CDR2 is YYDKDF (reference sequence). The CDR3 nucleotides are TGTGCCACCAGCAGAGAAGCAGGCGAGCAGTACTTC. This encodes CATSREAGEQYF.

The rearrangement uses TRBV20-1 and TRBJ2-1; 8 bases are shared with TRBD2. CDR3 size: 16 residues. The germline gives CDR1 DFQATT, CDR2 SNEGSKA (reference sequence). The ends lost 1 base at V and 7 bases at J; junction bases unmatched: 12. The CDR3 coding sequence is TGCAGTGCTAGAGTGGTGGGGACTAGGAGGTGGAATGAGCAGTTCTTC. This encodes CSARVVGTRRWNEQFF.

The CDR3 nucleotides are TGTGCCAGCAGTTTGGGTCTCGGGGGTGGGGACGTCGAGCAGTACTTC. Protein: CASSLGLGGGDVEQYF. The chain links TRBV12-3 or TRBV12-4 to TRBJ2-7; maybe TRBD2 (6 bases). The CDR3 consists of 16 residues. V was trimmed by 3 bases and J by 6 bases, leaving 21 bases between them.

This sequence joins TRBV3-1 and TRBJ2-1; TRBD2 matches 8 bases. V was clipped by 1 base and J by 7 bases; unmatched bases: 9. CDR3 length equals 16 residues. Germline V gives CDR1 LGHDT, CDR2 YNNKEL (reference sequence). The CDR3 loop is CASSQGRSGSGNEQFF. The CDR3 DNA is TGTGCCAGCAGCCAAGGTAGGAGCGGGAGCGGAAATGAGCAGTTCTTC.

This clonotype showed up just once. The V and J genes are TRBV29-1 and TRBJ1-1; D is possibly TRBD1 (6 bases). The CDR3 contains 12 residues. Per germline, CDR1 SQVTM and CDR2 ANQGSEA. Between the trimmed V and J ends, which lost 7 bases and 7 bases, there was a span of 16 bases. The CDR3 DNA is TGCAGCGCCAAACGACAGGTTGTTGAAGCTTTCTTT. It is translated as CSAKRQVVEAFF.

The V and J genes are TRBV27 and TRBJ2-3, with TRBD2 matching 11 bases. The CDR3 is made up of 17 amino acids. The germline gives CDR1 MNHEY, CDR2 SMNVEV (reference sequence). V was clipped by 4 bases and J by 6 bases; unmatched bases: 12. The CDR3 DNA follows: TGTGCCAGCAGTTCACCAGCGACTAGCGGGGCAACGGATACGCAGTATTTT. Its translation is CASSSPATSGATDTQYF.

This clonotype has a handful of counts. The chain is built from TRBV7-9 and TRBJ1-1, with D possibly matching TRBD1 (6 bases). The germline gives CDR1 SEHNR, CDR2 FQNEAQ (reference sequence). The CDR3 has 16 residues. The V gene lost 4 bases and the J gene lost 5 bases, with 20 bases spanning the gap. CDR3 region: CASSYLATRGGTEAFF. CDR3 coding DNA: TGTGCCAGCAGCTACCTCGCAACCAGGGGAGGGACTGAAGCTTTCTTT. The variable domain in full, with the rest retrieved from reference TRBV7-9 and TRBJ1-1, is DTGVSQNPRHKITKRGQNVTFRCDPISEHNRLYWYRQTLGQGPEFLTYFQNEAQLEKSRLLSDRFSAERPKGSFSTLEIQRTEQGDSAMYLCASSYLATRGGTEAFFGQGTRLTVV.

This clonotype was recorded at least ten times. The V gene is TRBV12-3 or TRBV12-4, the J gene TRBJ2-5; 11 bases are shared with TRBD1. V gave up 5 bases and J gave up 5 bases; unmatched junction bases: 16. The CDR3 sequence is 18 residues long. DNA of the CDR3: TGTGCCAGCAGTACCCGGATAATCGGGACAGGGGGAATGGAGACCCAGTACTTC. Residues: CASSTRIIGTGGMETQYF.

This rearrangement joins TRBV20-1 to TRBJ2-7; D remains unclear. With 0 bases removed from V and 0 bases from J, the gap between germline ends came to 9 bases. Looked up from germline, CDR1 is DFQATT and CDR2 is SNEGSKA (reference sequence). The CDR3 sequence is 14 residues long. The CDR3 DNA follows: TGCAGTGCTAGAGATCCGGCCAGCTCCTACGAGCAGTACTTC. Protein: CSARDPASSYEQYF.

This clonotype has ten or more counts. The chain recombines TRBV2 with TRBJ2-7, with D perhaps given as TRBD1 or TRBD2 (5 bases each). This CDR3 is 15 amino acids long. Trimming cost V 8 bases and J 5 bases, with 22 bases left between them. The germline V gene has CDR1 SNHLY and CDR2 FYNNEI. The CDR3, as DNA: TGTGCCAGCTCTGATCGGGACCACTTAAGGGACGAGCAGTACTTC. Its translation is CASSDRDHLRDEQYF.

V gene TRBV6-2 or TRBV6-3 combines with J gene TRBJ2-7; 8 nucleotides align to TRBD2. CDR1 and CDR2 (germline): MNHEY, SVGEGT. Losses at the gene ends were 2 bases for V and 3 bases for J; bases not matched to a gene: 3. The CDR3 loop spans 14 amino acids. The CDR3 nucleotides are TGTGCCAGCAGTTACCGGGGGGGCAGCTACGAGCAGTACTTC. Protein: CASSYRGGSYEQYF.

This clonotype was seen repeatedly, ten times or more. The chain employs TRBV7-6 and TRBJ2-7; tentative D call: TRBD2 (5 bases). The CDR3 has 16 residues. Trimming stripped 4 bases from V and 3 bases from J, with 19 bases between. Germline V lookup: CDR1 SGHVS, CDR2 FNYEAQ. CDR3 nucleotides: TGTGCCAGCAGCTCCGAAACGAACACTAGAATCTACGAGCAGTACTTC. The encoded protein is CASSSETNTRIYEQYF.

This clonotype was seen only a few times. The chain employs TRBV3-1 and TRBJ2-7, with TRBD2 identical over 10 bases. Germline CDR1 reads LGHDT; CDR2 reads YNNKEL (reference sequence). The CDR3 extends over 15 amino acids. Trimming cost V 1 base and J 4 bases; bases outside gene matches: 4. The CDR3 here is CASSQVATSGYEQYF. The CDR3 region has the DNA TGTGCCAGCAGCCAAGTCGCGACTAGCGGGTACGAGCAGTACTTC.

This clonotype was observed a few times. The genes are TRBV7-9 and TRBJ2-7; 9 bases fit TRBD2. Germline values: CDR1 SEHNR, CDR2 FQNEAQ (reference sequence). This CDR3 is built from 14 residues. V was pared by 5 bases and J by 6 bases, with 8 bases of the junction left unmatched. The CDR3 protein is CASSPVVAGAEQYF. In DNA form, the CDR3 reads TGTGCCAGCAGCCCCGTAGTAGCGGGAGCCGAGCAGTACTTC.

The chain uses TRBV2 and TRBJ2-3, with D possibly matching TRBD2 (5 bases). The CDR3 runs to 16 residues. V gave up 1 base and J gave up 1 base, with 12 bases separating them. Germline V gene sequence: CDR1 SNHLY, CDR2 FYNNEI. CDR3 bases: TGTGCCAGCAGTGAAGGCCGGGGTGGGGGCACAGATACGCAGTATTTT. The encoded protein is CASSEGRGGGTDTQYF.

The chain employs TRBV5-6 and TRBJ2-3; 11 nucleotides line up with TRBD2. V lost 2 bases, J lost 8 bases, and 19 bases stayed unmatched. The CDR3 extends over 19 amino acids. The germline CDR1 and CDR2 sequences are SGHDT and YYEEEE. In nucleotides, the CDR3 is TGTGCCAGCAGCTTTGGCCTAGCGGGAGGAGGAGCCCCGATGAGTACGCAGTATTTT. Protein: CASSFGLAGGGAPMSTQYF.

V usage is TRBV5-1 and J usage is TRBJ2-3; possibly TRBD2 for D (6 bases). Germline-derived CDR1 and CDR2 are SGHRS and YFSETQ. The V and J ends lost 3 bases and 4 bases respectively, with 12 bases between them. The CDR3 has 14 residues. The chain's CDR3 is CASSWELAPDTQYF. The CDR3 DNA reads as TGCGCCAGCAGCTGGGAACTAGCCCCAGATACGCAGTATTTT.